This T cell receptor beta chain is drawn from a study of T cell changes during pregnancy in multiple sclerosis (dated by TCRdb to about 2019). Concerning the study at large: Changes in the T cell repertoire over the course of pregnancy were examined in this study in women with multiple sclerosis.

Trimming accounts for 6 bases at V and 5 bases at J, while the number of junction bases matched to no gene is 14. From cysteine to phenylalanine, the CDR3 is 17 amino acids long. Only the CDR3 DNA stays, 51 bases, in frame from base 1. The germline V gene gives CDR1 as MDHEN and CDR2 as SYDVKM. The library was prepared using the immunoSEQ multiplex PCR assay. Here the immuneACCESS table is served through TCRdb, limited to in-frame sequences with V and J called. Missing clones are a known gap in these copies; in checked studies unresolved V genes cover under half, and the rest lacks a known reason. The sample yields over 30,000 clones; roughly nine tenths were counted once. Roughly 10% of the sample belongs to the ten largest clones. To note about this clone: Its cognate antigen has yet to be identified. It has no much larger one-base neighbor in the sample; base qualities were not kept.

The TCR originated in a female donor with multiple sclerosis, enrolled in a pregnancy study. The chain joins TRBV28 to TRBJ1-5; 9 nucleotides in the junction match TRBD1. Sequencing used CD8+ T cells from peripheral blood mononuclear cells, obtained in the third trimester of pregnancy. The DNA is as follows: TGTGCCAGCAGCCCTCATGGGGACAGGGATGAGGATCAGCCCCAGCATTTT. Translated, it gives CASSPHGDRDEDQPQHF.